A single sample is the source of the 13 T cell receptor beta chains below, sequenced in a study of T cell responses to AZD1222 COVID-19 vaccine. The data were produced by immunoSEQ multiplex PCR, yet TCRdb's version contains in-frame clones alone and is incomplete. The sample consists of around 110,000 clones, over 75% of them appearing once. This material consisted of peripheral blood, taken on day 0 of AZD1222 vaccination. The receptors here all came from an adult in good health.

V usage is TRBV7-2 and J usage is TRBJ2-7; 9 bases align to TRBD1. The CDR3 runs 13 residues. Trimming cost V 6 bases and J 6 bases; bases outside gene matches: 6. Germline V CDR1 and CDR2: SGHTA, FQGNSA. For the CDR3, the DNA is TGTGCCAGCAGTGGACAGGGGATGGGCGAGCAGTACTTC. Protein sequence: CASSGQGMGEQYF.

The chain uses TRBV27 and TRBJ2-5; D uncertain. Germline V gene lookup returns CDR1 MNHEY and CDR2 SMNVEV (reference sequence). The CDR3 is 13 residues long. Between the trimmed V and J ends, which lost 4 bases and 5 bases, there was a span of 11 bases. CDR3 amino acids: CASSYSTLETQYF. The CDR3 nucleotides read TGTGCCAGCAGTTATAGTACTCTTGAGACCCAGTACTTC.

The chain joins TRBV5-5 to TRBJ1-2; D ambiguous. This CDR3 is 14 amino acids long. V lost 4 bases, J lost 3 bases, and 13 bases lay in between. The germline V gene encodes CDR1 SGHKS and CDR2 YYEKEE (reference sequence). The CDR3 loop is CASSTLPEHYGYTF. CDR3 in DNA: TGTGCCAGCAGCACCCTCCCAGAACACTATGGCTACACCTTC.

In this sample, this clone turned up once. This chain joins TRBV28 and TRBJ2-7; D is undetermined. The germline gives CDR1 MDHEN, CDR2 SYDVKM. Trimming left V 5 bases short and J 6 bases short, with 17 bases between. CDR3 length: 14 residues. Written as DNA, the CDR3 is TGTGCCAGCAGTCTAACCCGAGAGTACGCCGAGCAGTACTTC. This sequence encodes CASSLTREYAEQYF.

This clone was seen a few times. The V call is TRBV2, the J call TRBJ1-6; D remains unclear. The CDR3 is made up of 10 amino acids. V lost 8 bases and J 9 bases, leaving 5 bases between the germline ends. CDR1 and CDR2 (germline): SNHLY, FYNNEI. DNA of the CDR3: TGTGCCAGCGAGCCTTCACCCCTCCACTTT. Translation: CASEPSPLHF.

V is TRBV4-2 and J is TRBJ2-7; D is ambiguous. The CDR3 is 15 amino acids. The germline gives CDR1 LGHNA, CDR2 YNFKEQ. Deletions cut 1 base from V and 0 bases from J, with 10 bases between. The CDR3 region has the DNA TGTGCCAGCAGCCAAGGCCTCGGAAGCTCCTACGAGCAGTACTTC. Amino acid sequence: CASSQGLGSSYEQYF.

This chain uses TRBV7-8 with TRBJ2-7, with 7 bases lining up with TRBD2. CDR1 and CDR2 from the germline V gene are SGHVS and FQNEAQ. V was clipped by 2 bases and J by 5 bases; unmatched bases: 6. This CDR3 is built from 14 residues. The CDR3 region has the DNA TGTGCCAGCAGCTTACGGGACTACAATCACGAGCAGTACTTC. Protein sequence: CASSLRDYNHEQYF.

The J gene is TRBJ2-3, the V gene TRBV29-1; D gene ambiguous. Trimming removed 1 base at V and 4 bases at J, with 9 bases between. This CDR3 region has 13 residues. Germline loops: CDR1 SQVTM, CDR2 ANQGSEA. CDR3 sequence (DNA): TGCAGCGTTGAAGGAAGGAACGCAGATACGCAGTATTTT. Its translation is CSVEGRNADTQYF.

This chain's CDR3 is CASSSKRPEQYF. DNA for the CDR3: TGTGCCAGCAGCTCCAAGCGCCCCGAGCAGTACTTC. This sequence joins TRBV28 and TRBJ2-7, with D unclear. The CDR3 length is 12 residues. The V end lost 6 bases, the J end lost 6 bases, and 12 bases lay between the germline ends. Germline assignment: CDR1 MDHEN and CDR2 SYDVKM.

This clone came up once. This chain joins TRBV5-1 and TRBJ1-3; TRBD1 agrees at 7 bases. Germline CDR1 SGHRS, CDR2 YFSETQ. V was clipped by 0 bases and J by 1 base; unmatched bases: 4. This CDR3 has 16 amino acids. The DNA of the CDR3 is TGCGCCAGCAGCTTGGAGGGCAGGGGGTCTGGAAACACCATATATTTT. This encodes CASSLEGRGSGNTIYF.

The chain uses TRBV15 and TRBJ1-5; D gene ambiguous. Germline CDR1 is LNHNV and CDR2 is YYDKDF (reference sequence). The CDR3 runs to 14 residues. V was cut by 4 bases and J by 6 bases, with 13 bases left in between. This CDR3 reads CATSIAKGPQPQHF. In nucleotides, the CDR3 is TGTGCCACCAGCATTGCTAAGGGTCCTCAGCCCCAGCATTTT.

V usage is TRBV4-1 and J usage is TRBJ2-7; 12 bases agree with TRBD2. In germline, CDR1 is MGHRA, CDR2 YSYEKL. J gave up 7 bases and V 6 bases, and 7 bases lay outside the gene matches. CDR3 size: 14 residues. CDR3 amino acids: CASRLAGGSREQYF. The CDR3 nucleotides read TGCGCCAGCAGACTAGCGGGAGGATCACGGGAGCAGTACTTC.

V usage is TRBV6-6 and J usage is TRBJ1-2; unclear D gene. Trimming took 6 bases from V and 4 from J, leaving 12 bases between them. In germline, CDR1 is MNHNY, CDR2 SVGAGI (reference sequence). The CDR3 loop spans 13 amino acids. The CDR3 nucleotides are TGTGCCAGCAGGGCCCCGAACGGCTATGGCTACACCTTC. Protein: CASRAPNGYGYTF.